This is a list of T cell receptor beta chains from one sample in a study of T cell responses to AZD1222 COVID-19 vaccine. Generated by immunoSEQ multiplex PCR, the TCRdb table keeps only in-frame clones and is missing some. The sample has around 79,000 clones; roughly 87% are singletons. Source: peripheral blood, taken on day 0 of AZD1222 vaccination. These receptor sequences come from an adult in good health. CDR3s include the opening cysteine and the closing phenylalanine or tryptophan. Fields, in order: clone size, J gene, V gene, D gene, CDR3 DNA, CDR3 protein. A D gene is named only where the DNA matches it firmly. Rows may omit the clone size; those that give it use once, few, many or a size class.

>NA|TRBJ2-7|TRBV9|NA
TGTGCCAGCAGCGTAGAAGGGGGATCCCACGAGCAGTACTTC
CASSVEGGSHEQYF
>once|TRBJ2-7|TRBV10-2|TRBD1
TGCGCCAGCAGTGAAGGACAGGGGAACTACGAGCAGTACTTC
CASSEGQGNYEQYF
>NA|TRBJ2-6|TRBV6-5|NA
TGTGCCAGCAGTTACTCTAGGTCCTCTGGGGCCAACGTCCTGACTTTC
CASSYSRSSGANVLTF
>NA|TRBJ1-5|TRBV12-5|NA
TGTGCTAGTGGTTTGGACGAACGACAGGACCTTCGCAATCAGCCCCAGCATTTT
CASGLDERQDLRNQPQHF
>NA|TRBJ1-6|TRBV9|TRBD1
TGTGCCAGCAGCGTATCGACAGGGAACAATTCACCCCTCCACTTT
CASSVSTGNNSPLHF
>once|TRBJ1-2|TRBV7-9|TRBD1
TGTGCCAGCAGCTTATTTGAGACAGGGGCGCGGTATGGCTACACCTTC
CASSLFETGARYGYTF
>once|TRBJ2-7|TRBV5-4|NA
TGTGCCAGCAGCCCTGAGAGCGGCTACGAGCAGTACTTC
CASSPESGYEQYF
>NA|TRBJ1-3|TRBV30|NA
TGTGCCTGGAGTTCTATGAGCACCATATATTTT
CAWSSMSTIYF
>NA|TRBJ2-4|TRBV3-1/TRBV3-2|NA
TGTGCCAGCAGCCAAACAGAGGGTCATCCCAAAAACATTCAGTACTTC
CASSQTEGHPKNIQYF
>NA|TRBJ1-5|TRBV6-6|NA
TGTGCCAGTTCGACGGACAATCAGCCCCAGCATTTT
CASSTDNQPQHF
>few|TRBJ2-7|TRBV15|NA
TGTGCCACCAGCAGCGAGGGGATCTCCTACGAGCAGTACTTC
CATSSEGISYEQYF
>NA|TRBJ2-5|TRBV12-3/TRBV12-4|NA
TGTGCCAGCAGCCGGCGGGCCCAAGAGACCCAGTACTTC
CASSRRAQETQYF
>NA|TRBJ2-7|TRBV2|NA
TGTGCCAGCAGTGAAACCTTTTACGAGCAGTACTTC
CASSETFYEQYF
>few|TRBJ1-6|TRBV14|TRBD1
TGTGCCAGCAGGCGCGCCGGGACAGGGGTATATTCACCCCTCCACTTT
CASRRAGTGVYSPLHF
>NA|TRBJ2-7|TRBV3-1/TRBV3-2|NA
TGTGCCAGCAGCCACTCCATGGGTCCTTACGAGCAGTACTTC
CASSHSMGPYEQYF
>once|TRBJ1-1|TRBV12-5|NA
TGTGCTAGTGGCGGCCAGGGACTTCCGAACACTGAAGCTTTCTTT
CASGGQGLPNTEAFF
>NA|TRBJ1-1|TRBV29-1|TRBD1
TGCAGCGTTGAATCGGACAGGAGATACACTGAAGCTTTCTTT
CSVESDRRYTEAFF
>NA|TRBJ2-5|TRBV18|NA
TGTGCCAGCTCACGACTACCTAGCGCTCCCTTTGAGACCCAGTACTTC
CASSRLPSAPFETQYF
>NA|TRBJ2-1|TRBV3-1/TRBV3-2|TRBD2
TGTGCCAGCAGCCTCCGGACTAGCGGGAGGGTGGATGAGCAGTTCTTC
CASSLRTSGRVDEQFF
>NA|TRBJ1-1|TRBV18|NA
TGTGCCAGCTCACATACAGGCGGGCGCGTGCTATTCGCTGAAGCTTTCTTT
CASSHTGGRVLFAEAFF
>NA|TRBJ1-1|TRBV10-3|NA
TGTGCCATCAGTGCACCTGGGAACACTGAAGCTTTCTTT
CAISAPGNTEAFF
>NA|TRBJ1-6|TRBV7-8|NA
TGTGCCAGCAGCTTAGCCGGCAGAAATTCACCCCTCCACTTT
CASSLAGRNSPLHF
>NA|TRBJ2-5|TRBV19|NA
TGTGCCAGTAGTAACCTTAACGGAGAGACCCAGTACTTC
CASSNLNGETQYF
>NA|TRBJ1-1|TRBV4-1|NA
TGCGCCAGCAGCCAAGAGGGGGCGACAGTGAACACTGAAGCTTTCTTT
CASSQEGATVNTEAFF
>few|TRBJ1-5|TRBV6-2/TRBV6-3|NA
TGTGCCAGCAGTTACTCGAGGTCGGGGGGCAATCAGCCCCAGCATTTT
CASSYSRSGGNQPQHF
>NA|TRBJ2-3|TRBV25-1|NA
TGTGCCAGCAGTCCTACGGGACTCCGTTTTGTTACGCAGTATTTT
CASSPTGLRFVTQYF
>NA|TRBJ2-3|TRBV29-1|NA
TGCAGCTGCGAGGGCAGCACAGATACGCAGTATTTT
CSCEGSTDTQYF
>NA|TRBJ2-1|TRBV29-1|TRBD2
TGCAGCGTTGAAGATCCGGGGCCTTTTAGCGGGAGCTCCTACAATGAGCAGTTCTTC
CSVEDPGPFSGSSYNEQFF
>NA|TRBJ2-3|TRBV9|NA
TGTGCCAGCACCCTCTCGGGGGACACAGATACGCAGTATTTT
CASTLSGDTDTQYF
>NA|TRBJ2-1|TRBV5-5|NA
TGTGCCAGCAGCTTGCCCGAATTAGGGGGGAATGAGCAGTTCTTC
CASSLPELGGNEQFF
>NA|TRBJ1-5|TRBV2|NA
TGTGCCAGCAGTCCCGACTCGTATAGCAATCAGCCCCAGCATTTT
CASSPDSYSNQPQHF
>once|TRBJ2-3|TRBV6-2/TRBV6-3|NA
TGTGCCAGCAGCCAGAGGGGCGGAAGCACAGATACGCAGTATTTT
CASSQRGGSTDTQYF
>NA|TRBJ1-3|TRBV30|NA
TGTGCCTGGAGTGTCTTGATCTCTGGAAACACCATATATTTT
CAWSVLISGNTIYF
>NA|TRBJ1-1|TRBV5-4|TRBD1
TGTGCCAGCAGCTTCACGGGACAGGGGGTGAAAGGGACTGAAGCTTTCTTT
CASSFTGQGVKGTEAFF
>NA|TRBJ2-1|TRBV11-2|NA
TGTGCCAGCGGAGGCGAGGGTACCTACAATGAGCAGTTCTTC
CASGGEGTYNEQFF
>few|TRBJ1-1|TRBV5-1|TRBD1
TGCGCCAGCAGCCTAACAGGGGGTGACACTGAAGCTTTCTTT
CASSLTGGDTEAFF
>NA|TRBJ2-5|TRBV7-2|NA
TGTGCCAGCAGCCTTCCAAGGTCCAGGGCGGGACAGGAGACCCAGTACTTC
CASSLPRSRAGQETQYF
>once|TRBJ1-1|TRBV5-5|TRBD1
TGTGCCAGCAGCTTGGTTTTGGCAGGGGGCAATGAAGCTTTCTTT
CASSLVLAGGNEAFF
>NA|TRBJ1-5|TRBV5-3|NA
TGTGCCAGAAGCTTGGGCGGGCTTACTCCTATTTACAATCAGCCCCAGCATTTT
CARSLGGLTPIYNQPQHF
>NA|TRBJ1-1|TRBV18|NA
TGTGCCAGCTCACCCGAGGGGGTTTTGGCCACTGAAGCTTTCTTT
CASSPEGVLATEAFF
>NA|TRBJ1-2|TRBV9|NA
TGTGCCAGCAGCGTAGCCTCGACCCACGCGGTGCCCCCCTATGGCTACACCTTC
CASSVASTHAVPPYGYTF
>few|TRBJ2-7|TRBV7-3|NA
TGTGCCAGCAGCTTAGGAGGTTCGGGTGAGCAGTACTTC
CASSLGGSGEQYF
>once|TRBJ1-2|TRBV30|TRBD1
TGTGCCTGGAGCTCGAAGTTTTTAGGGACAGGGGTTGGCTACACCTTC
CAWSSKFLGTGVGYTF
>NA|TRBJ1-5|TRBV5-1|TRBD1
TGCGCCAGCAGCCCCGGACAGGGGAATCAGCCCCAGCATTTT
CASSPGQGNQPQHF
>NA|TRBJ2-7|TRBV28|NA
TGTGCCAGCAGTACGGTAGACAGTTCCTACGAGCAGTACTTC
CASSTVDSSYEQYF
>NA|TRBJ1-2|TRBV2|TRBD1
TGTGCCAGCAAGGACAGGGGCTATGGCTACACCTTC
CASKDRGYGYTF
>NA|TRBJ1-1|TRBV7-2|NA
TGTGCCAGCAGCTTCCAGGAGAACACTGAAGCTTTCTTT
CASSFQENTEAFF
>once|TRBJ2-3|TRBV7-3|TRBD1
TGTGCCAGCAGCTTCGGGACAGGTAGCACAGATACGCAGTATTTT
CASSFGTGSTDTQYF
>NA|TRBJ1-1|TRBV2|NA
TGTGCCAGCAGTGAAGGTTATTTGGACAGCCGGAACACTGAAGCTTTCTTT
CASSEGYLDSRNTEAFF